A selection of T cell receptor beta chains follows, all from one sample in a study of blood T cell repertoires in COVID-19. Sequenced by immunoSEQ multiplex PCR; TCRdb stores in-frame clones only, minus some. The sample gives just under 350,000 clones, around 83% of which show up once; around 3% is in the top ten. Sequenced material: peripheral blood. The receptor source for this set is a man younger than 40 with active or convalescent COVID-19. The CDR3 runs from the conserved cysteine through the conserved F or W. Fields, in order: V gene, D gene, clone size, J gene, CDR3 DNA, CDR3 protein. A D gene is named only where the DNA matches it firmly. Not all rows give a size; the values are once, few, many and, for expanded clones, a class.

v_gene: TRBV19; d_gene: TRBD2; abundance: .; j_gene: TRBJ2-3; CDR3nt: TGTGCCAGTAGCAGCCCGAGCGGGGGGCCGGGATCGGATACGCAGTATTTT; CDR3aa: CASSSPSGGPGSDTQYF
v_gene: TRBV24-1; d_gene: TRBD1; abundance: .; j_gene: TRBJ2-3; CDR3nt: TGTGCCACCAGTGAAACAGGGGATACGCGGTATTTT; CDR3aa: CATSETGDTRYF
v_gene: TRBV9; d_gene: .; abundance: .; j_gene: TRBJ2-1; CDR3nt: TGTGCCAGCAGCTCGACAGCTGGGAATGAGCAGTTCTTC; CDR3aa: CASSSTAGNEQFF
v_gene: TRBV5-4; d_gene: TRBD1; abundance: .; j_gene: TRBJ2-7; CDR3nt: TGTGCCAGCAGCCGGGACAGGGACGAGCAGTACTTC; CDR3aa: CASSRDRDEQYF
v_gene: TRBV6-5; d_gene: .; abundance: few; j_gene: TRBJ1-1; CDR3nt: TGTGCCAGCAGGCCAAACCTTTCAACCGGGACACAAGCTTTCTTT; CDR3aa: CASRPNLSTGTQAFF
v_gene: TRBV5-8; d_gene: TRBD1; abundance: .; j_gene: TRBJ1-6; CDR3nt: TGTGCCAGCAGCCCGGGACAGAACAATTCACCCCTCCACTTT; CDR3aa: CASSPGQNNSPLHF
v_gene: TRBV11-2; d_gene: TRBD1; abundance: .; j_gene: TRBJ2-1; CDR3nt: TGTGCCAGCAGCTTGGAGGGACAGGGGTACAATGAGCAGTTCTTC; CDR3aa: CASSLEGQGYNEQFF
v_gene: TRBV30; d_gene: TRBD1; abundance: .; j_gene: TRBJ2-7; CDR3nt: TGTGCCTGGGGATCCGGGACAGGGGGCCACGAGCAGTACTTC; CDR3aa: CAWGSGTGGHEQYF
v_gene: TRBV30; d_gene: TRBD2; abundance: .; j_gene: TRBJ2-1; CDR3nt: TGTGCCTGTGGGCGGGAGGATACCTACAATGAGCAGTTCTTC; CDR3aa: CACGREDTYNEQFF
v_gene: TRBV4-1; d_gene: .; abundance: once; j_gene: TRBJ1-5; CDR3nt: TGCGCCAGCAGCCCTGGCCCGTTGAATCAGCCCCAGCATTTT; CDR3aa: CASSPGPLNQPQHF
v_gene: TRBV11-2; d_gene: TRBD1; abundance: .; j_gene: TRBJ2-2; CDR3nt: TGTGCCAGCAGCTTAGGCTCGCGGACAGGGGGCGCTTACACCGGGGAGCTGTTTTTT; CDR3aa: CASSLGSRTGGAYTGELFF
v_gene: TRBV3-1/TRBV3-2; d_gene: .; abundance: .; j_gene: TRBJ2-7; CDR3nt: TGTGCCAGCAGCCAAGGTTCGTCGGGGACTTACGAGCAGTACTTC; CDR3aa: CASSQGSSGTYEQYF
v_gene: TRBV28; d_gene: TRBD1; abundance: .; j_gene: TRBJ2-7; CDR3nt: TGTGCCAGCGAGCTAGGGACAGGCTCCTACGAGCAGTACTTC; CDR3aa: CASELGTGSYEQYF
v_gene: TRBV30; d_gene: TRBD1; abundance: .; j_gene: TRBJ1-6; CDR3nt: TGTGCCTGGACCGGGACAGATAATTCACCCCTCCACTTT; CDR3aa: CAWTGTDNSPLHF
v_gene: TRBV9; d_gene: TRBD2; abundance: .; j_gene: TRBJ2-3; CDR3nt: TGTGCCAGCAGCGTAGGAGCGGGAAGCACAGATACGCAGTATTTT; CDR3aa: CASSVGAGSTDTQYF
v_gene: TRBV15; d_gene: TRBD2; abundance: .; j_gene: TRBJ2-1; CDR3nt: TGTGCCACCAGTATCCTAGCGGGAGAAGTAAATGAGCAGTTCTTC; CDR3aa: CATSILAGEVNEQFF
v_gene: TRBV7-2; d_gene: .; abundance: few; j_gene: TRBJ1-4; CDR3nt: TGTGCCAGCAGCTTTTCGAATGAAAAACTGTTTTTT; CDR3aa: CASSFSNEKLFF
v_gene: TRBV7-2; d_gene: .; abundance: .; j_gene: TRBJ2-3; CDR3nt: TGTGCCAGCAGCCATCTTCCAGAAACAGATACGCAGTATTTT; CDR3aa: CASSHLPETDTQYF
v_gene: TRBV9; d_gene: .; abundance: .; j_gene: TRBJ1-1; CDR3nt: TGTGCCAGCGGGGGGGGGACCCGGACCGAAGCTTTCTTT; CDR3aa: CASGGGTRTEAFF
v_gene: TRBV30; d_gene: TRBD1; abundance: .; j_gene: TRBJ2-5; CDR3nt: TGTGCCTGGAGTGTATGGGGACAGCAAGAGACCCAGTACTTC; CDR3aa: CAWSVWGQQETQYF
v_gene: TRBV14; d_gene: .; abundance: .; j_gene: TRBJ1-2; CDR3nt: TGTGCCAGCAGCCAAGGAGCGGGTAGTTTCCAGAGGGGCTACACCTTC; CDR3aa: CASSQGAGSFQRGYTF
v_gene: TRBV3-1/TRBV3-2; d_gene: TRBD2; abundance: .; j_gene: TRBJ2-1; CDR3nt: TGTGCCAGCAGCCAACGACTAGCGGGAGCGTCCCACAATGAGCAGTTCTTC; CDR3aa: CASSQRLAGASHNEQFF
v_gene: TRBV7-2; d_gene: .; abundance: .; j_gene: TRBJ2-1; CDR3nt: TGTGCCAGCAGCTTAGGGGGGGAGTCCTACAATGAGCAGTTCTTC; CDR3aa: CASSLGGESYNEQFF
v_gene: TRBV4-1; d_gene: TRBD1; abundance: .; j_gene: TRBJ1-4; CDR3nt: TGCGCCAGCAGCCAAGACCCACAGGGGGCTGTGGGTGAAAAACTGTTTTTT; CDR3aa: CASSQDPQGAVGEKLFF
v_gene: TRBV6-6; d_gene: .; abundance: .; j_gene: TRBJ2-7; CDR3nt: TGTGCCAGCAGAACCAACAGAGTGTACTCCTACGAGCAGTACTTC; CDR3aa: CASRTNRVYSYEQYF
v_gene: TRBV6-5; d_gene: TRBD1; abundance: .; j_gene: TRBJ1-5; CDR3nt: TGTGCCAGCAGCCTGACAGGGAATCAGCCCCAGCATTTT; CDR3aa: CASSLTGNQPQHF
v_gene: TRBV7-2; d_gene: .; abundance: .; j_gene: TRBJ1-2; CDR3nt: TGTGCCAGCAGCTTTAATTATGGCTACACCTTC; CDR3aa: CASSFNYGYTF
v_gene: TRBV6-1; d_gene: .; abundance: .; j_gene: TRBJ2-7; CDR3nt: TGTGCCAGCAGTGAAGGCGGCCAGCTCCCGGGGTACTTC; CDR3aa: CASSEGGQLPGYF
v_gene: TRBV27; d_gene: .; abundance: .; j_gene: TRBJ2-3; CDR3nt: TGTGCCAGCAGTCCTCCGAGGGCATCCGCAGCCGCTAGCACAGATACGCAGTATTTT; CDR3aa: CASSPPRASAAASTDTQYF
v_gene: TRBV11-3; d_gene: TRBD2; abundance: few; j_gene: TRBJ2-1; CDR3nt: TGTGCCAGCAGCCAGGGACTAGCTGTCGATGAGCAGTTCTTC; CDR3aa: CASSQGLAVDEQFF
v_gene: TRBV5-1; d_gene: TRBD1; abundance: .; j_gene: TRBJ1-4; CDR3nt: TGCGCCAGCAGCAGACAGGGGGAAGGTGAAAAACTGTTTTTT; CDR3aa: CASSRQGEGEKLFF
v_gene: TRBV19; d_gene: .; abundance: .; j_gene: TRBJ2-1; CDR3nt: TGTGCCAGTAGTATGAGGGGGGGCCTTTTTAATGAGCAGTTCTTC; CDR3aa: CASSMRGGLFNEQFF
v_gene: TRBV28; d_gene: .; abundance: few; j_gene: TRBJ2-3; CDR3nt: TGTGCCAGCAGTTTGAGGGAGATCTGGGCAGATACGCAGTATTTT; CDR3aa: CASSLREIWADTQYF
v_gene: TRBV30; d_gene: .; abundance: .; j_gene: TRBJ2-5; CDR3nt: TGTGCCTGGACTAAACCCCCAGGGGAGACCCAGTACTTC; CDR3aa: CAWTKPPGETQYF
v_gene: TRBV7-3; d_gene: TRBD2; abundance: .; j_gene: TRBJ2-2; CDR3nt: TGTGCCAGCAGCTTAGCCTTTAGCGGGGCCCCCGGGGAGCTGTTTTTT; CDR3aa: CASSLAFSGAPGELFF
v_gene: TRBV6-2/TRBV6-3; d_gene: .; abundance: .; j_gene: TRBJ1-2; CDR3nt: TGTGCCAGCAGCCAAGGACAGGGCTACACCTTC; CDR3aa: CASSQGQGYTF
v_gene: TRBV23-1; d_gene: TRBD1; abundance: .; j_gene: TRBJ2-6; CDR3nt: TGCGCCAGCAGTCAGTCCCCCGGACAGGGCCTCTCTGGGGCCAACGTCCTGACTTTC; CDR3aa: CASSQSPGQGLSGANVLTF
v_gene: TRBV5-1; d_gene: TRBD2; abundance: .; j_gene: TRBJ2-7; CDR3nt: TGCGCCAGCAGCTGGGAACTAGCGGGAGAAGGCTACGAGCAGTACTTC; CDR3aa: CASSWELAGEGYEQYF
v_gene: TRBV20-1; d_gene: .; abundance: .; j_gene: TRBJ2-3; CDR3nt: TGCAGTGCTAGCCCTAGTAATACGCAGTATTTT; CDR3aa: CSASPSNTQYF
v_gene: TRBV5-3; d_gene: .; abundance: .; j_gene: TRBJ2-3; CDR3nt: TGTGCCAGAAGCTTGGCCAGGGGAGCAGATACGCAGTATTTT; CDR3aa: CARSLARGADTQYF
v_gene: TRBV2; d_gene: .; abundance: few; j_gene: TRBJ1-2; CDR3nt: TGTGCCAGCAGTGAAGCGTCGTCGGGGTGGTATGGCTACACCTTC; CDR3aa: CASSEASSGWYGYTF
v_gene: TRBV6-5; d_gene: .; abundance: .; j_gene: TRBJ2-7; CDR3nt: TGTGCCAGCAGGATAGAGATGTTGGCCTACGAGCAGTACTTC; CDR3aa: CASRIEMLAYEQYF
v_gene: TRBV30; d_gene: TRBD1; abundance: .; j_gene: TRBJ1-4; CDR3nt: TGTGCCTGGAGGCCCCAGGGGGGAAAACTGTTTTTT; CDR3aa: CAWRPQGGKLFF
v_gene: TRBV19; d_gene: TRBD1; abundance: once; j_gene: TRBJ1-1; CDR3nt: TGTGCCACCCACTTGTGGGGCCCGGGACAGGGGGTTCGAGCTTTCTTT; CDR3aa: CATHLWGPGQGVRAFF
v_gene: TRBV2; d_gene: .; abundance: .; j_gene: TRBJ2-1; CDR3nt: TGTGCCAGCAGCTTAATGGCAGCCTACAATGAGCAGTTCTTC; CDR3aa: CASSLMAAYNEQFF
v_gene: TRBV30; d_gene: TRBD1; abundance: .; j_gene: TRBJ1-4; CDR3nt: TGTGCCTGGGGGACAGGCGACACTGAAAAACTGTTTTTT; CDR3aa: CAWGTGDTEKLFF
v_gene: TRBV7-2; d_gene: .; abundance: once; j_gene: TRBJ1-5; CDR3nt: TGTGCCAGCAGCCCCAGCCGCGGGAATCAGCCCCAGCATTTT; CDR3aa: CASSPSRGNQPQHF
v_gene: TRBV9; d_gene: TRBD2; abundance: .; j_gene: TRBJ2-1; CDR3nt: TGTGCCAGCAGCGCCCGTAGTTTTAGCGGGGGGTCCTACAATGAGCAGTTCTTC; CDR3aa: CASSARSFSGGSYNEQFF
v_gene: TRBV11-2; d_gene: TRBD1; abundance: .; j_gene: TRBJ2-6; CDR3nt: TGTGCCAGCAGCCTTCTACAGGGGGCGGGGGCCAACGTCCTGACTTTC; CDR3aa: CASSLLQGAGANVLTF
v_gene: TRBV7-8; d_gene: TRBD1; abundance: .; j_gene: TRBJ1-1; CDR3nt: TGTGCCAGCAGCCCTCGGGACAGATCCACTGAAGCTTTCTTT; CDR3aa: CASSPRDRSTEAFF
v_gene: TRBV29-1; d_gene: .; abundance: .; j_gene: TRBJ1-2; CDR3nt: TGCAGCGTCGCGGAACAGGCCTATGGCTACACCTTC; CDR3aa: CSVAEQAYGYTF
v_gene: TRBV6-2/TRBV6-3; d_gene: .; abundance: .; j_gene: TRBJ1-6; CDR3nt: TGTGCCAGCAGTGGGCAGGGGAATTCACCCCTCCACTTT; CDR3aa: CASSGQGNSPLHF
v_gene: TRBV4-1; d_gene: TRBD1; abundance: few; j_gene: TRBJ1-2; CDR3nt: TGCGCCAGCAGCCAATCCCCCCGGGACAGGGACTATGGCTACACCTTC; CDR3aa: CASSQSPRDRDYGYTF
v_gene: TRBV6-2/TRBV6-3; d_gene: .; abundance: .; j_gene: TRBJ2-1; CDR3nt: TGTGCCAGCAGTTACTCCCCTGCGGGAGAGCAGTTCTTC; CDR3aa: CASSYSPAGEQFF
v_gene: TRBV2; d_gene: TRBD1; abundance: .; j_gene: TRBJ1-5; CDR3nt: TGTGCCAGCAGCCAGGGGGCGAACAATCAGCCCCAGCATTTT; CDR3aa: CASSQGANNQPQHF
v_gene: TRBV6-5; d_gene: TRBD1; abundance: .; j_gene: TRBJ1-1; CDR3nt: TGTGCCAGCAGTCACCGGGACAGGGGAAACTCTGAAGCTTTCTTT; CDR3aa: CASSHRDRGNSEAFF
v_gene: TRBV7-9; d_gene: TRBD1; abundance: once; j_gene: TRBJ1-6; CDR3nt: TGTGCCAGCAGCCCGCCGACCGGGACAGGGGGCTCACCCCTCCACTTT; CDR3aa: CASSPPTGTGGSPLHF
v_gene: TRBV27; d_gene: .; abundance: .; j_gene: TRBJ2-1; CDR3nt: TGTGCCAGCAGGCTCGAGAGAGGCCCCTACAATGAGCAGTTCTTC; CDR3aa: CASRLERGPYNEQFF
v_gene: TRBV27; d_gene: .; abundance: .; j_gene: TRBJ1-5; CDR3nt: TGTGCCAGCAGGGTAGGGGTAGATAGCAATCAGCCCCAGCATTTT; CDR3aa: CASRVGVDSNQPQHF